The 21 T cell receptor beta chains in this list originate from one sample, sequenced in a study of CD8+ T cells in alopecia areata. Time point denoted: mouse skin at time of skin grafting. Investigators isolated RNA and reverse transcribed it into cDNA to act as the sequencing template. The table came from immunoSEQ multiplex PCR; TCRdb's copy has only in-frame clones and leaves some out. There are about 1,100 clones in the sample, none observed a single time. The starting material was skin, obtained at week 0. The receptors stem from a C3H/HeJ mouse with alopecia areata. The mice in this strain carry MHC haplotype H2-k.

This clone was detected ten times or more. Gene names refer to mouse genes. Read data end 4 residues before the CDR3 end; the end is taken from the germline J gene. This chain uses TRBV29 with TRBJ2-5; D perhaps matches TRBD1 (6 bases). The CDR3 spans 15 residues. The V gene lost 3 bases and the J gene lost 1 base, with 11 bases spanning the gap. The germline CDR1 and CDR2 sequences are MSHET and SYDVDS. Here the CDR3 reads CASSFVEGDQDTQYF. CDR3 DNA (partial): TGTGCTAGCAGTTTCGTGGAGGGGGACCAAGAC.

In this sample, this clone is medium-sized (0.01 to 0.1%). Genes and germline come from the mouse. The missing CDR3 end, 4 residues past where the read stops, is filled in from the germline J gene. The V gene is TRBV19, the J gene TRBJ2-5; 8 bases fit TRBD2. Germline-derived CDR1 and CDR2 are FNHDT and SITEND (reference sequence). The length of the CDR3 is 14 residues. The V segment lost 5 bases and the J segment 3 bases; nucleotides outside the gene matches: 5. CDR3 in amino acids: CASSILGVQDTQYF. CDR3 DNA (partial): TGTGCCAGCAGCATACTGGGGGTTCAAGAC.

In its sample, this clone ranks as medium-sized (0.01 to 0.1%). Genes and germline are mouse. The CDR3 goes on 4 residues after the read ends, and that part is filled in from the germline J gene. The chain joins TRBV13-3 to TRBJ2-7, with D hard to call. Germline values: CDR1 NNHDY, CDR2 SYVADS. This CDR3 spans 11 amino acids. V was trimmed by 2 bases and J by 3 bases, leaving 3 bases between them. The part of the CDR3 DNA that was read is TGTGCCAGCAGTGACAACTAT. Protein sequence: CASSDNY. The whole CDR3 reads CASSDNYEQYF.

At least ten counts were recorded for this clone. Mouse gene names and germline throughout. The read finishes 4 residues shy of the CDR3 end, and the germline J gene is used to complete it. This chain joins TRBV13-2 and TRBJ2-5, with 9 bases lining up with TRBD2. Germline V lookup: CDR1 NNHNN, CDR2 SYGAGS (reference sequence). The CDR3 contains 14 residues. The CDR3 is CASGDALGGDTQYF. The sequenced part of the CDR3 DNA is TGTGCCAGCGGTGATGCCCTGGGGGGGGAC.

This clone is judged large. All gene names here are mouse names. The read ends 4 residues before the CDR3 terminus; that terminus is restored from the germline J gene. The chain recombines TRBV3 with TRBJ1-2; D is perhaps TRBD1 (6 bases). Germline CDR1 and CDR2: SNHLY and FYNGKV (reference sequence). CDR3 length equals 16 residues. Trimming cost V 0 bases and J 3 bases, with 14 bases left between them. Incomplete CDR3 DNA: TGTGCCAGCAGCTTAGCGCTGGGGGGCGCGGACTCC. It yields the protein CASSLALGGADS. The entire CDR3 protein is CASSLALGGADSDYTF. Full variable domain (rest looked up from reference TRBV3 and TRBJ1-2): GPKVLQIPSHQIIDMGQMVTLNCDPVSNHLYFYWYKQILGQQMEFLVNFYNGKVMEKSKLFKDQFSVERPDGSYFTLKIQPTALEDSAVYFCASSLALGGADSDYTFGSGTRLLVI.

This clone was seen more than once but under ten times. Mouse gene names apply. The read falls 4 residues short of the CDR3 end, and the missing part is taken from the germline J gene. This chain connects TRBV2 to TRBJ2-1; 11 bases agree with TRBD2. The CDR3 is made up of 16 amino acids. Trimming took 6 bases from V and 1 from J; bases not matched to a gene: 5. Germline CDR1 and CDR2: LGHNA and YSYQKL. The chain's CDR3 is CASRPDWGGNYAEQFF. CDR3 bases read: TGTGCCAGCAGACCCGACTGGGGGGGGAACTATGCT.

This clone has more than one count but fewer than ten. It may be a read error: a sequence one base away is much more abundant. The genes are named according to mouse. The read terminates 4 residues ahead of where the CDR3 ends, so the germline J gene completes it. Within the sample, other DNA sequences also encode this same CDR3. The chain combines TRBV19 with TRBJ2-5; 11 positions agree with TRBD1. Germline CDR1 FNHDT, CDR2 SITEND (reference sequence). CDR3 length equals 14 residues. The CDR3 DNA, read in part, is TGTGCCAGCCTCACCGGGACAGGGGGAGAC. It encodes CASLTGTGGD. The entire CDR3 protein reads CASLTGTGGDTQYF.

This clone is large by share. These gene names are mouse names. The read ends 4 residues shy of where the CDR3 ends; the end is completed using the germline J gene. This chain connects TRBV13-3 to TRBJ1-2; 12 nucleotides line up with TRBD1. CDR1 and CDR2 (germline): NNHDY, SYVADS. The CDR3 is made up of 16 amino acids. Unmatched junction bases numbered 7, after V lost 3 bases and J lost 4 bases. The CDR3 bases that were read are TGTGCCAGCAGTGGACCGGGACAGGGGGCGGGCTCC. Its translation: CASSGPGQGAGS. The whole CDR3 sequence reads CASSGPGQGAGSDYTF.

This clone came up many times. The gene names given are mouse names. Read data end 4 residues before the CDR3 end; the end is taken from the germline J gene. The gene calls are TRBV13-2 and TRBJ2-5; the match to TRBD2 covers 11 bases. V trimming: 5 bases; J trimming: 2 bases; junction bases outside the gene matches: 4. CDR1 is NNHNN, CDR2 SYGAGS, per germline (reference sequence). The CDR3 sequence is 15 residues long. CDR3 protein: CASGRLGGFQDTQYF. The CDR3 bases that were read are TGTGCCAGCGGCCGACTGGGGGGGTTCCAAGAC.

This clone has at least ten counts. These gene names are mouse names. The read terminates 3 residues before the CDR3 end, so the remaining end is supplied by the germline J gene. The rearrangement uses TRBV31 and TRBJ1-6; D perhaps matches TRBD1 (6 bases). TRBJ1-6 is flagged as an ORF with uncertain function. The germline gives CDR1 GKSSPN, CDR2 SITVG. The ends were cut back, 5 bases at V and 3 bases at J, with 11 bases in the middle. The CDR3 spans 14 residues. CDR3 residues: CAWSGTIYNSPLYF. The DNA read from the CDR3 is TGTGCCTGGTCCGGGACAATCTATAATTCGCCC.

This clone is medium-sized within its sample. The genes are named according to mouse. The CDR3 end falls 4 residues outside the read, so it is completed with the germline J gene. The chain employs TRBV1 and TRBJ2-5, with D uncertain. The CDR3 totals 13 residues. Germline V CDR1 and CDR2: NSQYPW, LRSPGD (reference sequence). The CDR3 here is CTCSADPRDTQYF. The part of the CDR3 DNA that was read is TGCACCTGCAGTGCAGATCCGAGGGAC.

By share of the sample, this clone is large. Genes and germline are mouse. The read is 4 residues too short to cover the CDR3 end, so that end is filled in from the germline J gene. The chain is built from TRBV1 and TRBJ1-1; the match to TRBD1 covers 12 bases. Germline CDR1 is NSQYPW and CDR2 is LRSPGD (reference sequence). With V trimmed by 3 bases and J by 4 bases, 6 bases remained unmatched. The CDR3 contains 16 residues. The CDR3 sequence is CTCSAPGQGAGTEVFF. The DNA read from the CDR3 is TGCACCTGCAGTGCCCCGGGACAGGGGGCGGGCACA.

Points on this clone: Mouse germline and gene names are used. Sequencing ends 4 residues short of the CDR3 end; the germline J gene provides the rest. This chain links TRBV31 with TRBJ1-2, with 9 bases lining up with TRBD1. CDR3 length equals 12 residues. Germline lookup yields CDR1 GKSSPN and CDR2 SITVG. J was trimmed by 4 bases and V by 5 bases; bases with no gene match: 2. The DNA read from the CDR3 is TGTGCCTGGGGACAGGGGTCCTCC. This codes for CAWGQGSS. The whole CDR3 protein reads CAWGQGSSDYTF.

In its sample, this clone is medium-sized. Gene names and germline refer to mouse. The CDR3 end is not reached by the read, which stops 3 residues before it; the germline J gene fills it in. The rearrangement uses TRBV5 and TRBJ1-6; TRBD1 matches 8 bases. TRBJ1-6 is recorded as an ORF, its role being uncertain. Germline lookup yields CDR1 LGHNA and CDR2 YNLKQL (reference sequence). Trimming at V came to 2 bases and at J to 5 bases, leaving 2 bases not matched to a gene. The CDR3 sequence is 15 residues long. The CDR3 reads CASSQNRGNNSPLYF. The DNA read from the CDR3 is TGTGCCAGCAGCCAAAACAGGGGGAATAATTCGCCC.

This clone is categorized as large. Mouse gene names apply. The sequenced fragment ends 4 residues before the CDR3 boundary, so the rest is inferred from the germline J gene. The V call is TRBV19, the J call TRBJ1-1; 9 bases line up with TRBD1. CDR1 FNHDT and CDR2 SITEND come from the germline V gene (reference sequence). There are 13 residues in the CDR3. V shed 5 bases and J 3 bases; nucleotides not matched to a gene: 2. The CDR3 loop reads CASSRTGDTEVFF. CDR3 DNA (partial): TGTGCCAGCAGCCGGACAGGGGACACA. The entire variable domain, with the rest obtained from reference TRBV19 and TRBJ1-1, is as follows: GGIITQTPKFLIGQEGQKLTLKCQQNFNHDTMYWYRQDSGKGLRLIYYSITENDLQKGDLSEGYDASREKKSSFSLTVTSAQKNEMAVFLCASSRTGDTEVFFGKGTRLTVV.

This clone counts as medium-sized. The genes are named according to mouse. This CDR3 reads CASSQDTGGGSAETLYF. The sequenced CDR3 bases are TGTGCCAGCAGCCAAGACACTGGGGGGGGTAGTGCAGAA. The chain joins TRBV5 to TRBJ2-3; 10 bases are shared with TRBD2. With the read ending 4 residues before the CDR3 end, the germline J gene is used to fill in that end. The J segment lost 0 bases and the V segment lost 0 bases, leaving 3 bases of the junction unmatched. Germline loops: CDR1 LGHNA, CDR2 YNLKQL (reference sequence). The CDR3 has 17 residues.

This clone is judged medium-sized (0.01 to 0.1%). All gene names here are mouse names. Coverage ceases 4 residues before the CDR3 finishes, and the germline J gene fills in the end. The chain has TRBV13-3 and TRBJ2-7; a weak D match, TRBD2 (6 bases). V dropped 0 bases and J dropped 0 bases, with 10 bases sitting between them. The CDR3 runs to 15 residues. The germline V gene has CDR1 NNHDY and CDR2 SYVADS. The CDR3 sequence is CASSDVWGSSYEQYF. Incomplete CDR3 DNA: TGTGCCAGCAGTGATGTGTGGGGGAGCTCCTAT.

By sample share, this clone is medium-sized (0.01 to 0.1%). Gene names and germline refer to mouse. Read data end 4 residues before the CDR3 end; the end is taken from the germline J gene. The rearrangement joins TRBV5 to TRBJ2-3, with D possibly matching TRBD1 (6 bases). Germline V gives CDR1 LGHNA, CDR2 YNLKQL (reference sequence). The CDR3 totals 15 residues. Trimming removed 4 bases from V and 1 base from J, with 12 bases in between. The sequenced part of the CDR3 DNA is TGTGCCAGCAGCCCCCACAGGGTGGGTGCAGAA. This encodes CASSPHRVGAE. The entire CDR3 reads CASSPHRVGAETLYF.

By sample share, this clone is medium-sized. The gene names here belong to mouse. With the read ending 4 residues before the CDR3 end, the germline J gene is used to fill in that end. This chain uses TRBV13-2 with TRBJ2-3, with D unclear. Germline loops: CDR1 NNHNN, CDR2 SYGAGS (reference sequence). V was shortened by 1 base and J by 0 bases, with 6 bases between the two germline ends. The CDR3 extends over 14 amino acids. CDR3 in amino acids: CASGDPGSAETLYF. Partial CDR3 DNA: TGTGCCAGCGGTGATCCTGGTAGTGCAGAA.

This clone is labeled medium-sized (0.01 to 0.1%). The listed genes are named as in mouse. The DNA ends 4 residues before the CDR3 does, and the rest of the CDR3 is filled in from the germline J gene. The chain recombines TRBV5 with TRBJ2-1; TRBD1 is a possible D gene (5 bases). CDR3 size: 12 residues. The germline V gene has CDR1 LGHNA and CDR2 YNLKQL (reference sequence). V shed 2 bases and J shed 6 bases, with 5 bases lying between them. CDR3 loop: CASSQQGAEQFF. The DNA read from the CDR3 is TGTGCCAGCAGCCAACAGGGTGCT.

This clone is classed as medium-sized (0.01 to 0.1%). Gene labels here are mouse ones. With the read ending 4 residues before the CDR3 end, the germline J gene is used to fill in that end. V and J are TRBV13-3 and TRBJ2-1; D is possibly TRBD2 (6 bases). Per germline, CDR1 NNHDY and CDR2 SYVADS. Trimming took off 1 base at V and 3 bases at J, with 8 bases between the two ends. The CDR3 runs 14 residues. This CDR3 reads CASSDWGFYAEQFF. Incomplete CDR3 DNA: TGTGCCAGCAGTGATTGGGGGTTCTATGCT.